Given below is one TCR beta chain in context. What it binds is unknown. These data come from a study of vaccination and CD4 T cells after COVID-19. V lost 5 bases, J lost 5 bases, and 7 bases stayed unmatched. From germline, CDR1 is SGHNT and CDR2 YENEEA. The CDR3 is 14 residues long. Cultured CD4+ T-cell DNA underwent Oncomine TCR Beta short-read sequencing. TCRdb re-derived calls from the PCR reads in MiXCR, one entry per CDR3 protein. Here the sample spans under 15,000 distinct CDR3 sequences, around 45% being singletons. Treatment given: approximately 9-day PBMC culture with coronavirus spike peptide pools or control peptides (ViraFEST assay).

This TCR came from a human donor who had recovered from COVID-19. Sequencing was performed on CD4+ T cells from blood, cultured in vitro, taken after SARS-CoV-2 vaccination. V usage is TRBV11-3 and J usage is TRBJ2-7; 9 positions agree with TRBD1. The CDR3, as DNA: TGTGCCAGCAGCCTCGGACAGGGGAGGGACGAGCAGTACTTC. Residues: CASSLGQGRDEQYF.